The rows below give T cell receptor beta chains drawn from one sample of a study of long-term antiretroviral therapy in people with HIV. TCRdb keeps only in-frame clones here, not all; method: immunoSEQ multiplex PCR. Here the sample spans about 22,000 clones, less than 80% being singletons. Sequencing was performed on unsorted PBMCs, taken 4.1 years after starting antiretroviral therapy. These TCRs come from a woman between 35 and 50 years old with HIV. Each CDR3 is given with its conserved first and last residue. A D gene is named only where the DNA matches it firmly. The listing skips clone size in some rows; elsewhere it reads once, few, many or a size class.

J	D	V	size	DNA	CDR3
TRBJ2-2	TRBD2	TRBV30	NA	TGTGCCTGGAGTGTACTAGCGGGGCCCGGGGAGCTGTTTTTT	CAWSVLAGPGELFF
TRBJ2-1	TRBD2	TRBV11-3	NA	TGTGCCACCCTACGGCGAAGCGGGGGCAATGAGCAGTTCTTC	CATLRRSGGNEQFF
TRBJ2-3	NA	TRBV5-4	NA	TGTGCCAGCAGCCCGCCCGGGATTAGTAGCACAGATACGCAGTATTTT	CASSPPGISSTDTQYF
TRBJ2-2	NA	TRBV19	NA	TGTGCCAGTAGTATCGGGGATTTAGCCGGGGAGCTGTTTTTT	CASSIGDLAGELFF
TRBJ2-5	NA	TRBV2	once	TGTGCCAGCGACGGGCCGCGTCTCCACTTC	CASDGPRLHF
TRBJ2-1	TRBD2	TRBV7-2	NA	TGTGCCAGCAGCTTAGTATGGGCTAGCGGGAGCAATGAGCAGTTCTTC	CASSLVWASGSNEQFF
TRBJ2-7	TRBD1	TRBV14	NA	TGTGCCAGCAGCCAAATAGGGACAGGGAGCTACGAGCAGTACTTC	CASSQIGTGSYEQYF
TRBJ2-4	TRBD2	TRBV5-1	NA	TGCGCCAGCAGCCTGGGAGGGGAAAGCATTCAGTACTTC	CASSLGGESIQYF
TRBJ1-5	NA	TRBV27	NA	TGTGCCAGCAGTTTTATACAGGATCGGAATCAGCCCCAGCATTTT	CASSFIQDRNQPQHF
TRBJ1-2	NA	TRBV6-5	once	TGTGCCAGCAGTTACCAGGGACCTTATGGCTACACCTTC	CASSYQGPYGYTF
TRBJ2-7	NA	TRBV7-9	few	TGTGCCAGCAGCTTGGGAAGCCGCCCCTACGAGCAGTACTTC	CASSLGSRPYEQYF
TRBJ1-5	TRBD1	TRBV6-1	NA	TGTGCCAGCAGGAAGACAGGGGGCGAAGTGGCCCAGCATTTT	CASRKTGGEVAQHF
TRBJ2-1	NA	TRBV6-5	once	TGTGCCAGCAGGCGGGTGGCCGGGGCACAGTTCTTC	CASRRVAGAQFF
TRBJ1-3	NA	TRBV4-3	NA	TGCGCCAGCAGCCAAGACAGCGCTGGAAACACCATATATTTT	CASSQDSAGNTIYF
TRBJ2-7	NA	TRBV28	few	TGTGCCAGCAGTTTTGCGGGTTTCTCCTACGAGCAGTACTTC	CASSFAGFSYEQYF
TRBJ1-6	TRBD1	TRBV5-6	NA	TGTGCCAGCAGCTCCAGGGACAGGGGACGAACACCCCTCCACTTT	CASSSRDRGRTPLHF
TRBJ2-7	NA	TRBV11-2	once	TGTGCCAGCAGCTTAGGGGGGACCGATTACGAGCAGTACTTC	CASSLGGTDYEQYF
TRBJ2-1	TRBD2	TRBV9	NA	TGTGCCAGCAGCGTAGGGACTAGCGGGAGTGATGAGCAGTTCTTC	CASSVGTSGSDEQFF
TRBJ2-5	NA	TRBV29-1	NA	TGCAGCGTTGGGGGTGGGCTTGGGAGTGGGGAGACCCAGTACTTC	CSVGGGLGSGETQYF
TRBJ2-1	NA	TRBV27	NA	TGTGCCAGCAGTTTAACGGGAAGGAATGAGCAGTTCTTC	CASSLTGRNEQFF
TRBJ1-2	NA	TRBV4-3	NA	TGCGCCAGCAGCCAAGATCCGGACAACTATGGCTACACCTTC	CASSQDPDNYGYTF
TRBJ1-1	TRBD1	TRBV19	NA	TGTGCCAGACAAAGCGGAAGGACAGGTGCGACTGAAGCTTTCTTT	CARQSGRTGATEAFF
TRBJ2-3	NA	TRBV11-2	NA	TGTGCCAGCAGCTTACAAGGGGGTACGCAGTATTTT	CASSLQGGTQYF
TRBJ2-4	TRBD1	TRBV6-1	NA	TGTGCCAGCAGTGAAGCTGGGACAGGGGCTCCTGGGAGGAACATTCAGTACTTC	CASSEAGTGAPGRNIQYF
TRBJ1-5	NA	TRBV2	NA	TGTGCCAGCAGTGTGCCCCTGGGGCAGGGGAAGTGGGCTAGCAATCAGCCCCAGCATTTT	CASSVPLGQGKWASNQPQHF
TRBJ1-2	NA	TRBV7-9	NA	TGTGCCAGCAGCGCCCCGGGGGACCCGCCGTACTATGGCTACACCTTC	CASSAPGDPPYYGYTF
TRBJ1-1	NA	TRBV5-4	few	TGTGCCAGCAGCCGCAAAACAGGGATCACTGAAGCTTTCTTT	CASSRKTGITEAFF
TRBJ2-5	TRBD2	TRBV5-6	NA	TGTGCCAGCAGCTTGTTGGGAGGGCAAGAGACCCAGTACTTC	CASSLLGGQETQYF
TRBJ1-1	NA	TRBV5-6	NA	TGTGCCAGCAGGGTACTACAGGACACTGAAGCTTTCTTT	CASRVLQDTEAFF
TRBJ2-1	TRBD2	TRBV7-9	once	TGTGCCAGCAGCTTAGGTAGGTCTCCGGGACTACTCCCGAATGAGCAGTTCTTC	CASSLGRSPGLLPNEQFF
TRBJ1-2	NA	TRBV11-3	NA	TGTGCCAGCAGCCCCGGTGGGGGCTATGGCTACACCTTC	CASSPGGGYGYTF
TRBJ2-2	NA	TRBV4-1	NA	TGCGCCAGCAGCCAGAACACCGGGGAGCTGTTTTTT	CASSQNTGELFF
TRBJ2-2	NA	TRBV2	NA	TGTGCCAGCAGGTCCGGGGTCGGGGAGCTGTTTTTT	CASRSGVGELFF
TRBJ1-3	NA	TRBV9	NA	TGTGCCAGCAGCGTAGGAGGGGGGGGCGCAATCTCTGGAAACACCATATATTTT	CASSVGGGGAISGNTIYF
TRBJ2-2	NA	TRBV6-6	NA	TGTGCCAGCAGTTACTTTAGACAAGGAGCCGGCGGGGAGCTGTTTTTT	CASSYFRQGAGGELFF
TRBJ1-6	NA	TRBV6-1	NA	TGTGCCAGCAGTGCGGGTCAATCCTATAATTCACCCCTCCACTTT	CASSAGQSYNSPLHF
TRBJ1-6	NA	TRBV19	once	TGTGCCAGTAGTTCAGGGCTTCTAAATCCACCCCTCCACTTT	CASSSGLLNPPLHF
TRBJ2-3	TRBD2	TRBV15	NA	TGTGCCACCAGCAGGCTAGCGGGAGGGGGTCCAGATACGCAGTATTTT	CATSRLAGGGPDTQYF
TRBJ1-5	NA	TRBV2	NA	TGTGCCAGCACGGGCAGTAGCAATCAGCCCCAGCATTTT	CASTGSSNQPQHF
TRBJ2-2	NA	TRBV21-1	NA	TGTGCCAGGGGGAAGGGGCCCCCCGGGGAGCTGTTTTTT	CARGKGPPGELFF
TRBJ1-1	NA	TRBV7-9	NA	TGTGCCAGCAGCTTATTTGCTGAGAACACTGAAGCTTTCTTT	CASSLFAENTEAFF
TRBJ2-3	NA	TRBV6-1	NA	TGTGCCAGCACCCTTTGGGATACTAGCACAGATACGCAGTATTTT	CASTLWDTSTDTQYF
TRBJ1-2	NA	TRBV6-5	NA	TGTGCCAGCAGTTATGGTGGCGGGGATGGCTACACCTTC	CASSYGGGDGYTF
TRBJ1-3	TRBD1	TRBV7-8	NA	TGTGCCAGCAGCGACAGGGGATCCCACTCTGGAAACACCATATATTTT	CASSDRGSHSGNTIYF
TRBJ1-1	NA	TRBV4-2	NA	TGTGCCAGCAGCCAAGATGAGGGGGGCACTGAAGCTTTCTTT	CASSQDEGGTEAFF
TRBJ2-3	NA	TRBV5-4	once	TGTGCCAGCAGCTTGAGGGGGGATACGCAGTATTTT	CASSLRGDTQYF
TRBJ1-1	TRBD1	TRBV19	NA	TGTGCCAGTGATGACAGGGGGGGCACTGAAGCTTTCTTT	CASDDRGGTEAFF
TRBJ1-2	NA	TRBV4-2	NA	TGTGCCAGCAGCCAACCGGAACCCGACATCTATGGCTACACCTTC	CASSQPEPDIYGYTF
TRBJ1-1	NA	TRBV25-1	NA	TGTGCCAGCAGCGGCGTCTTGAACACTGAAGCTTTCTTT	CASSGVLNTEAFF
TRBJ1-4	NA	TRBV18	NA	TGTGCCAGCTCACCCACTTTTGGACAAGACCTTAATGAAAAACTGTTTTTT	CASSPTFGQDLNEKLFF
TRBJ1-6	NA	TRBV27	NA	TGTGCCAGCAGTCCCCACAGGGAGGATTCACCCCTCCACTTT	CASSPHREDSPLHF
TRBJ1-1	NA	TRBV15	once	TGTGCCACCAGCAGAGATTCTTTAAGTGAAGCTTTCTTT	CATSRDSLSEAFF
TRBJ1-1	NA	TRBV29-1	NA	TGCAGCGTTGAGGGCAGTAATTGGATGAACACTGAAGCTTTCTTT	CSVEGSNWMNTEAFF
TRBJ2-5	NA	TRBV27	NA	TGTGCCAGCAGTAGGGACCGACAAGAGACCCAGTACTTC	CASSRDRQETQYF
TRBJ1-5	TRBD1	TRBV6-1	NA	TGTGCCAGCAGTGAATCCCCGGACAGGGCTCGTTCCCAGCATTTT	CASSESPDRARSQHF
TRBJ2-7	NA	TRBV6-6	NA	TGTGCCAGCAGACAGTTCTACGAGCAGTACTTC	CASRQFYEQYF
TRBJ2-7	TRBD1	TRBV10-2	NA	TGCGCCAGCAGTGAGGCCTCGACAGGGGGCGATAACTACGAGCAGTACTTC	CASSEASTGGDNYEQYF
TRBJ2-3	NA	TRBV15	NA	TGTGCCACCAGCAGACTCTATGGAGATACGCAGTATTTT	CATSRLYGDTQYF
TRBJ2-7	TRBD1	TRBV29-1	NA	TGCAGCGTCGTTCTAGGGACAGGAGTCTACGAGCAGTACTTC	CSVVLGTGVYEQYF
TRBJ1-6	NA	TRBV19	NA	TGTGCCAGTAGTATATTTATGACAGGCGTCGGGTCACCCCTCCACTTT	CASSIFMTGVGSPLHF